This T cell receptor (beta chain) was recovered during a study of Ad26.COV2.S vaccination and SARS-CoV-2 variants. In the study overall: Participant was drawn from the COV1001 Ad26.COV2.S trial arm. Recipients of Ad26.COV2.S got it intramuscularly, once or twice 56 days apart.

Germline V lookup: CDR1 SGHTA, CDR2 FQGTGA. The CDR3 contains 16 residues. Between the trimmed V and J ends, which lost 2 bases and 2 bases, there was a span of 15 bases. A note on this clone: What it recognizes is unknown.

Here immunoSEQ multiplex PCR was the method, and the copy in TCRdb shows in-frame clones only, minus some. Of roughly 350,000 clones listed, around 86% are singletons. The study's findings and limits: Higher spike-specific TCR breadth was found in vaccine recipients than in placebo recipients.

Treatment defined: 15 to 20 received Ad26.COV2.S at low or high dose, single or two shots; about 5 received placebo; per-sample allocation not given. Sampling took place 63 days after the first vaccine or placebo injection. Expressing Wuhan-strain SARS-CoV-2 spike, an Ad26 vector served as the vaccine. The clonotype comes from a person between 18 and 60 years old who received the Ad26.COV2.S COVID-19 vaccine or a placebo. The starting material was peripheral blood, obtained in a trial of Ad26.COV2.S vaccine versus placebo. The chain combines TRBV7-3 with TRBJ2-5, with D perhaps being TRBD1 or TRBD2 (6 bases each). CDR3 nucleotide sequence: TGTGCCAGCAGCTTACAAGGTACAGGGACTCAAGAGACCCAGTACTTC. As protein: CASSLQGTGTQETQYF.